The source of this T cell receptor (beta chain) is a study of shared clonotypes between healthy human individuals. Study context: The people who gave samples were two women and a few men aged 18 to 49.

Germline loops: CDR1 MDHEN, CDR2 SYDVKM. V was trimmed by 2 bases and J by 1 base, leaving 8 bases between them. The CDR3 has 14 residues. The naive CD8 population came from CD45RO-negative cells selected for CCR7, without terminally differentiated effector memory CD45RA+ cells. Only in-frame clones appear in the TCRdb table, and some are missing; sequencing was by immunoSEQ multiplex PCR. Here the sample spans around 600,000 clones, 85% to 95% being singletons. This clone has only a few counts. In the same sample, other DNA sequences code for this CDR3. The rearrangement links TRBV28 to TRBJ1-1, with D possibly matching TRBD1 (5 bases). This TCR was recovered from a woman in her thirties in good health. Material for sequencing was naive CD8+ T cells sorted from blood. The CDR3 here is CASSLLGENTEAFF. The CDR3 DNA reads TGTGCCAGCAGTTTACTAGGGGAGAACACTGAAGCTTTCTTT.